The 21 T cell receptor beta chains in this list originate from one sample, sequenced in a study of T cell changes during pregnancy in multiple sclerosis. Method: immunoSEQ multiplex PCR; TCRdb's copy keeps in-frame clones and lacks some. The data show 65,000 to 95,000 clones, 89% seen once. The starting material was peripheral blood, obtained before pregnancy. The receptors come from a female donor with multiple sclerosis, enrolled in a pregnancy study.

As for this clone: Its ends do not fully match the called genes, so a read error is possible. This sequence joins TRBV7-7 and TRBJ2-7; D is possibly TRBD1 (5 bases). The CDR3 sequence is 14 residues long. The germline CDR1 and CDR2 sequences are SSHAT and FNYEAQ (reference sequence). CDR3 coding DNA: TGTGCTAGCAGCTTAGCCCTCGACAGTTACGAGCAGTACTTC. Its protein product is CASSLALDSYEQYF.

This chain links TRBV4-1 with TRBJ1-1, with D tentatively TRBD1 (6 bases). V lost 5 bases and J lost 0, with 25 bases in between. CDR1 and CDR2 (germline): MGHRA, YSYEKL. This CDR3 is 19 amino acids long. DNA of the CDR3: TGCGCCAGCAGCGCTCGTCTTTTGACTCCGGGACACATGAACACTGAAGCTTTCTTT. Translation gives CASSARLLTPGHMNTEAFF.

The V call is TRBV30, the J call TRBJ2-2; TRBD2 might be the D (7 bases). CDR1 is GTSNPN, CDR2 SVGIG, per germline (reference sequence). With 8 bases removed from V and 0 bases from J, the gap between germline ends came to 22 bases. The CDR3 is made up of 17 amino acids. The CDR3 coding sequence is TGTGCCCGACTGAAGTTAGGGGGGGGAACGAACACCGGGGAGCTGTTTTTT. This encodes CARLKLGGGTNTGELFF.

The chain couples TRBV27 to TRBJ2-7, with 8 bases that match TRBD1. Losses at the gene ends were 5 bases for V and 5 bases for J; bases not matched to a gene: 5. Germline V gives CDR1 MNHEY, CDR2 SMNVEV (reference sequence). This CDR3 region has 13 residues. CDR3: CASSPQGVHEQYF. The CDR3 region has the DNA TGTGCCAGCAGTCCACAGGGGGTACACGAGCAGTACTTC.

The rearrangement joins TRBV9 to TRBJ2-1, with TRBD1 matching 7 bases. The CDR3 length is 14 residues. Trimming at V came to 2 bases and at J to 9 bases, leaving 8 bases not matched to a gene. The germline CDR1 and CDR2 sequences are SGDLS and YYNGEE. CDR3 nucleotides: TGTGCCAGCAGCGTGAGACAGGGATGGGGTGAGCAGTTCTTC. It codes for CASSVRQGWGEQFF.

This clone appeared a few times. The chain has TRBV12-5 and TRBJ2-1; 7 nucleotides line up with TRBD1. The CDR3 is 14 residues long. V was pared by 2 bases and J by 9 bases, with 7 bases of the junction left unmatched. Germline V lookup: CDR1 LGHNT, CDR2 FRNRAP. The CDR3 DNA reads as TGTGCTAGTGGTTTGTCCACAGGGGAAGGTGAGCAGTTCTTC. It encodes CASGLSTGEGEQFF.

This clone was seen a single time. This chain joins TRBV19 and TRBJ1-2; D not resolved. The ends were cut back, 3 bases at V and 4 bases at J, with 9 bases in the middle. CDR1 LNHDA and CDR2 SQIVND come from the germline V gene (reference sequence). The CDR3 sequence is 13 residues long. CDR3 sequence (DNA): TGTGCCAGTAGTATGCTGGAGGTCTATGGCTACACCTTC. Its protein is CASSMLEVYGYTF.

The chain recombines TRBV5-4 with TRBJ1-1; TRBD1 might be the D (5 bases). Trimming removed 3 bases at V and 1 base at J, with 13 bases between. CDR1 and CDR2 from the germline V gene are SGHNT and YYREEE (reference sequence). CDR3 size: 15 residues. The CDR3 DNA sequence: TGTGCCAGCAGCTCTGGGGGGTCCGGGAACACTGAAGCTTTCTTT. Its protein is CASSSGGSGNTEAFF.

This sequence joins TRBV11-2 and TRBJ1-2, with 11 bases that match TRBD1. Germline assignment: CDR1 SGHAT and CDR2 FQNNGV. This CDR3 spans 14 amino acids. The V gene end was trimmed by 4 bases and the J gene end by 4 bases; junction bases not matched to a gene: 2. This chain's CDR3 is CASSWGQGGYGYTF. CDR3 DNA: TGTGCCAGCAGCTGGGGACAGGGGGGCTATGGCTACACCTTC. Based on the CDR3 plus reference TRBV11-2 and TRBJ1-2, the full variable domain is EAGVAQSPRYKIIEKRQSVAFWCNPISGHATLYWYQQILGQGPKLLIQFQNNGVVDDSQLPKDRFSAERLKGVDSTLKIQPAKLEDSAVYLCASSWGQGGYGYTFGSGTRLTVV.

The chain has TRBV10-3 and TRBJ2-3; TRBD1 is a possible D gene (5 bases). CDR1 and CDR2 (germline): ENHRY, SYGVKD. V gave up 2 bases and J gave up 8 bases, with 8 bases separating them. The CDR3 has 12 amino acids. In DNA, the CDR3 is TGTGCCATCAGTGAGACAAGGGGTACGCAGTATTTT. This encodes CAISETRGTQYF.

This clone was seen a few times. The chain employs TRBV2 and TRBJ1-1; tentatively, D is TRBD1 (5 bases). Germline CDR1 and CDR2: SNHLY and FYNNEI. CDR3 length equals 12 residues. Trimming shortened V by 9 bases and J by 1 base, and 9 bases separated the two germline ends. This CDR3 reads CASATANTEAFF. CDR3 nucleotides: TGTGCCAGTGCGACAGCGAACACTGAAGCTTTCTTT.

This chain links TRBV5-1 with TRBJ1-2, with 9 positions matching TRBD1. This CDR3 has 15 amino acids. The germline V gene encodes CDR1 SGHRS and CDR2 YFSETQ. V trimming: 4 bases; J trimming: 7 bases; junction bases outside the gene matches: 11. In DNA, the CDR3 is TGCGCCAGCAGCACTTCACAGGGGGCGCTCCGTGGCTACACCTTC. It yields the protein CASSTSQGALRGYTF.

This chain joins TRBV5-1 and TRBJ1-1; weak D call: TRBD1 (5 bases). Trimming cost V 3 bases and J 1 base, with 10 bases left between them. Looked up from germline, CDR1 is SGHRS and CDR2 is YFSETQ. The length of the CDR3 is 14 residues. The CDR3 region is CASSSNTGNTEAFF. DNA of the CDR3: TGCGCCAGCAGCTCGAATACAGGGAACACTGAAGCTTTCTTT.

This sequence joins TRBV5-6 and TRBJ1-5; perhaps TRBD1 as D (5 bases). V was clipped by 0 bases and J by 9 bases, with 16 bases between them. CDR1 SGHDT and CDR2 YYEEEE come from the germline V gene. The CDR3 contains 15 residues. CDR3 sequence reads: CASSLGRDLLWPQHF. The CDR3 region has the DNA TGTGCCAGCAGCTTGGGCCGGGACTTATTGTGGCCCCAGCATTTT.

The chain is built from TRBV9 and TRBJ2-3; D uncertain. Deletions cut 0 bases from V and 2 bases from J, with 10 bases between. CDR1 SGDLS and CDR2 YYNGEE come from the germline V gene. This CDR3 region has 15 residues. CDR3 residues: CASSVGAVDTDTQYF. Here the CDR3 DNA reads TGTGCCAGCAGCGTAGGCGCGGTGGACACAGATACGCAGTATTTT.

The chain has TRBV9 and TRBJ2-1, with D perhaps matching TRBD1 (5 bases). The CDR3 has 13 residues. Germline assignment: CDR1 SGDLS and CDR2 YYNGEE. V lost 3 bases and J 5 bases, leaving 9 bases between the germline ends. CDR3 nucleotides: TGTGCCAGCAGCGCGGACATAGACAATGAGCAGTTCTTC. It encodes CASSADIDNEQFF.

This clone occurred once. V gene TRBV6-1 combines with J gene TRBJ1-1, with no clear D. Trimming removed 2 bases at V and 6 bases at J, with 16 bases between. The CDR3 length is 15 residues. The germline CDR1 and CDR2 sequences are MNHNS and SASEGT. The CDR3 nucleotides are TGTGCCAGCAGTGAAAATATAAGGAGCTTTGCTGAAGCTTTCTTT. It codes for CASSENIRSFAEAFF.

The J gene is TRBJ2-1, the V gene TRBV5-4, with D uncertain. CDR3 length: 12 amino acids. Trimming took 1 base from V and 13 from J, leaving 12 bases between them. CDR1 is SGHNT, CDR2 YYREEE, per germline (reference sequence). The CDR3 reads CASSLYGSEQFF. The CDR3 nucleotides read TGTGCCAGCAGCTTGTATGGCTCTGAACAGTTCTTC.

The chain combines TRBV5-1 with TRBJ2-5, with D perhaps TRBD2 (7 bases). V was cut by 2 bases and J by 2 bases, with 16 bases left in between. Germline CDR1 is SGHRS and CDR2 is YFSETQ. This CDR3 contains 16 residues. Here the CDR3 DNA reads TGCGCCAGCAGCTTATATGGCGGGGGCGCACAAGAGACCCAGTACTTC. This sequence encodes CASSLYGGGAQETQYF.

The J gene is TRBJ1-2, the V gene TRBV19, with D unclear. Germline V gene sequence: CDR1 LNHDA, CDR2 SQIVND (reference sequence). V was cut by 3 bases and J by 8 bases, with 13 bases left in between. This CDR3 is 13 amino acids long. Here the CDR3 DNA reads TGTGCCAGTAGTATTGAGGTATATGGCGGCTACACCTTC. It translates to CASSIEVYGGYTF.

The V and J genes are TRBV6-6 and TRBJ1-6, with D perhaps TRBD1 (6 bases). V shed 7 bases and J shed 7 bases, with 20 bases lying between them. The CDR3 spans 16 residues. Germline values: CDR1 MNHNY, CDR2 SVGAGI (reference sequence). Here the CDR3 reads CASNRWGGAGNSPLHF. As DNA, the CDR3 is TGTGCCAGCAACCGCTGGGGGGGCGCAGGGAATTCACCCCTCCACTTT.